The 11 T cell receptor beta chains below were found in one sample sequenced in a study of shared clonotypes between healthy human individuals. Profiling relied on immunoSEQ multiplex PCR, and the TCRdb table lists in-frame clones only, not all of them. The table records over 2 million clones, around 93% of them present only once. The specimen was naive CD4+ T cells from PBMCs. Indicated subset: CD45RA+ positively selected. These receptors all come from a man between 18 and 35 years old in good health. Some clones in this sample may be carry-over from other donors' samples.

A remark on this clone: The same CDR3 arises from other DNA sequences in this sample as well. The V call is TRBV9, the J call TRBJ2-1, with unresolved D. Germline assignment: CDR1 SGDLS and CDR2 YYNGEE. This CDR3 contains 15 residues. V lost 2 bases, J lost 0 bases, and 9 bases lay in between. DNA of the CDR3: TGTGCCAGCAGCGTCCAGGCCAGCTCCTACAATGAGCAGTTCTTC. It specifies CASSVQASSYNEQFF. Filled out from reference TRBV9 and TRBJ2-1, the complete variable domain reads DSGVTQTPKHLITATGQRVTLRCSPRSGDLSVYWYQQSLDQGLQFLIQYYNGEERAKGNILERFSAQQFPDLHSELNLSSLELGDSALYFCASSVQASSYNEQFFGPGTRLTVL.

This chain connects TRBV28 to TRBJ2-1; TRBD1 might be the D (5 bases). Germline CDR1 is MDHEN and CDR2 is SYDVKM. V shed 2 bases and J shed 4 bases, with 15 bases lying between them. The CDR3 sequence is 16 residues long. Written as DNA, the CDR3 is TGTGCCAGCAGTTTACCCCTTTTGGCAGGGTACAATGAGCAGTTCTTC. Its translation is CASSLPLLAGYNEQFF. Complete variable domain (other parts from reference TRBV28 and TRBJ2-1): DVKVTQSSRYLVKRTGEKVFLECVQDMDHENMFWYRQDPGLGLRLIYFSYDVKMKEKGDIPEGYSVSREKKERFSLILESASTNQTSMYLCASSLPLLAGYNEQFFGPGTRLTVL.

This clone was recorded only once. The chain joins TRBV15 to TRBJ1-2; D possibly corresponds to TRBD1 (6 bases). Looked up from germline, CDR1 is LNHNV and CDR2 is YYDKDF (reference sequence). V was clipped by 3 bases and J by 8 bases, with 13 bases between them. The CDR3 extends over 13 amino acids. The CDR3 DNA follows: TGTGCCACCAGCAGTACAGGGCGGAGAGGCTACACCTTC. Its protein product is CATSSTGRRGYTF.

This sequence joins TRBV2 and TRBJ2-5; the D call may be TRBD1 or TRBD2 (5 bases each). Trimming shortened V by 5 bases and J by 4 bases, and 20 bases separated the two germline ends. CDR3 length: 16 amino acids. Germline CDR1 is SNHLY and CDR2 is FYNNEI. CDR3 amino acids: CASSYPPGPQGETQYF. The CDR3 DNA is TGTGCCAGCAGTTATCCCCCGGGGCCCCAGGGAGAGACCCAGTACTTC. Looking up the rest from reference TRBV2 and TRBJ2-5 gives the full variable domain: EPEVTQTPSHQVTQMGQEVILRCVPISNHLYFYWYRQILGQKVEFLVSFYNNEISEKSEIFDDQFSVERPDGSNFTLKIRSTKLEDSAMYFCASSYPPGPQGETQYFGPGTRLLVL.

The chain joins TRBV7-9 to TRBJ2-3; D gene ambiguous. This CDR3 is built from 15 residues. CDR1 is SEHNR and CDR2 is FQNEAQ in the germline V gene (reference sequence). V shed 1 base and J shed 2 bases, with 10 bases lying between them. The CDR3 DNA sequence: TGTGCCAGCAGCTTAGTGCCAGCTCTCACAGATACGCAGTATTTT. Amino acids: CASSLVPALTDTQYF.

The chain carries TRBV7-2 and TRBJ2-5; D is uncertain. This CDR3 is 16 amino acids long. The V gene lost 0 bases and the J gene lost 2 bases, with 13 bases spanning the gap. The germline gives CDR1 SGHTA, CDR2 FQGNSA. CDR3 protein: CASSLAIMVSQETQYF. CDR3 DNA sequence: TGTGCCAGCAGCTTAGCAATTATGGTCTCACAAGAGACCCAGTACTTC.

CDR3 DNA sequence: TGCGCCAGCAGCCAAGATTCAGGTAACGCTGTGTCCTACGAGCAGTACTTC. The encoded protein is CASSQDSGNAVSYEQYF. The chain carries TRBV4-3 and TRBJ2-7, with D unresolved. There are 17 residues in the CDR3. Trimming removed 0 bases from V and 1 base from J, with 16 bases in between. From germline, CDR1 is LGHNA and CDR2 YSLEER.

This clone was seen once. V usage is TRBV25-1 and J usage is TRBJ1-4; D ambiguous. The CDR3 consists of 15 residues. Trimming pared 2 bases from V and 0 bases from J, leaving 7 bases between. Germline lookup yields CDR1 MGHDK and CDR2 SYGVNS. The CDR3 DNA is TGTGCCAGCAGTGAACGACTAGCAACTAATGAAAAACTGTTTTTT. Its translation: CASSERLATNEKLFF.

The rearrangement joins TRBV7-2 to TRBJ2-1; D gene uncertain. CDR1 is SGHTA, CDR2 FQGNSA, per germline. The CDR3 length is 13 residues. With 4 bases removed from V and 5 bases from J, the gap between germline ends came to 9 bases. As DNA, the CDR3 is TGTGCCAGCAGCTCACAACCCCACAATGAGCAGTTCTTC. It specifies CASSSQPHNEQFF.

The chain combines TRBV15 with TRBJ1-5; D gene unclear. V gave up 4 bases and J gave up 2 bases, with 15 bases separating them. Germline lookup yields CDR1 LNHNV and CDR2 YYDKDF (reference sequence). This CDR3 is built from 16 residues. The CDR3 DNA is TGTGCCACCAGCAAGCGAAGGGCTGTGGGCAATCAGCCCCAGCATTTT. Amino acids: CATSKRRAVGNQPQHF.

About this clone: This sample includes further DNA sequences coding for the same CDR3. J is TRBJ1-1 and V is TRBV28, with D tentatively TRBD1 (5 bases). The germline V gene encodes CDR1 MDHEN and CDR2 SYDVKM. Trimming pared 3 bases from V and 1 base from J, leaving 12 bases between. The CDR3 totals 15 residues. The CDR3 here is CASSFGGSGNTEAFF. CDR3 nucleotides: TGTGCCAGCAGTTTTGGGGGGTCCGGGAACACTGAAGCTTTCTTT.